This T cell receptor beta chain is drawn from a study of long-term antiretroviral therapy in people with HIV. V was pared by 4 bases and J by 7 bases, with 8 bases between. The length of the CDR3 is 12 residues. Germline lookup yields CDR1 SGHRS and CDR2 YFSETQ. This clone was observed once. Version v3.0 of the immunoSEQ assay ran at survey level. Using immunoSEQ multiplex PCR, the repertoire was profiled, and TCRdb retains in-frame clones only, with some absent. This table has approximately 26,000 clones, 85% appearing once. The TCR sequence derives from a man aged 35-49 years with HIV. The chain joins TRBV5-1 to TRBJ2-2, with D possibly being TRBD2 (5 bases). The sample was unsorted PBMCs, taken 2.3 years after starting antiretroviral therapy. The CDR3 region is CASSPGNGELFF. The CDR3 nucleotides read TGCGCCAGCAGCCCGGGGAACGGGGAGCTGTTTTTT.